Each of the 12 T cell receptor beta chains below was sequenced from the same sample in a study of blood T cell repertoires in COVID-19. Some clones are missing from TCRdb's copy, which holds only in-frame ones; the method was immunoSEQ multiplex PCR. This sample has about 210,000 clones; about 90% occur once, and the top ten carry more than 0.95%. The sample comprised peripheral blood. These receptors all stem from a man aged 30-40 years with acute or convalescent COVID-19.

DNA for the CDR3: TGTGCCAGCAGCTCCCGGACAGAAAACACCGGGGAGCTGTTTTTT. The encoded protein is CASSSRTENTGELFF. This chain joins TRBV7-6 and TRBJ2-2; tentatively, D is TRBD1 (6 bases). The V gene's germline CDR1 is SGHVS and CDR2 FNYEAQ. V lost 4 bases and J lost 2, with 11 bases in between. This CDR3 spans 15 amino acids.

This chain links TRBV28 with TRBJ1-2; D is ambiguous. CDR3 length: 14 amino acids. The V gene lost 6 bases and the J gene lost 2 bases, with 13 bases spanning the gap. Germline CDR1 reads MDHEN; CDR2 reads SYDVKM. In DNA, the CDR3 is TGTGCCAGCAGCCCCCCAAGGAGCAACTATGGCTACACCTTC. Amino acids: CASSPPRSNYGYTF.

In this sample, this clone turned up once. The chain has TRBV6-6 and TRBJ2-4; 7 bases are a match to TRBD2. This CDR3 spans 14 amino acids. After removal of 9 bases from V and 0 bases from J, the junction contained 5 bases not matched to a gene. Germline-derived CDR1 and CDR2 are MNHNY and SVGAGI (reference sequence). In DNA form, the CDR3 reads TGTGCCAGTGGAGCGGGACTAGCCAAAAACATTCAGTACTTC. Its translation: CASGAGLAKNIQYF.

This clone appeared once. The V call is TRBV6-5, the J call TRBJ2-2; 7 bases are shared with TRBD2. Germline lookup yields CDR1 MNHEY and CDR2 SVGAGI. The J segment lost 6 bases and the V segment lost 8 bases, leaving 6 bases of the junction unmatched. CDR3 length equals 13 residues. The CDR3 DNA reads TGTGCCAGCTTCACGGGGGGATCCGGGGAGCTGTTTTTT. This sequence encodes CASFTGGSGELFF.

In nucleotides, the CDR3 is TGTGCCAGCAGTTACTCCCCACCTCGACTAGTGGAGTACAATGAGCAGTTCTTC. This sequence encodes CASSYSPPRLVEYNEQFF. The V and J genes are TRBV6-7 and TRBJ2-1, with a weak D call TRBD2 (6 bases). TRBV6-7 is an ORF; its function is uncertain. The germline V and J ends were trimmed by 0 bases and 4 bases, with 19 bases remaining between them. The CDR3 sequence is 18 residues long.

V and J are TRBV30 and TRBJ2-2, with 7 bases aligning to TRBD1. CDR1 and CDR2 from the germline V gene are GTSNPN and SVGIG (reference sequence). Losses at the gene ends were 3 bases for V and 2 bases for J; bases not matched to a gene: 6. This CDR3 is 15 amino acids long. The DNA for the CDR3 is TGTGCCTGGAGATTAGGGGGCCCTAACACCGGGGAGCTGTTTTTT. It specifies CAWRLGGPNTGELFF. Using reference TRBV30 and TRBJ2-2 for the parts outside the CDR3, the full variable domain is SQTIHQWPATLVQPVGSPLSLECTVEGTSNPNLYWYRQAAGRGLQLLFYSVGIGQISSEVPQNLSASRPQDRQFILSSKKLLLSDSGFYLCAWRLGGPNTGELFFGEGSRLTVL.

There are a few counts of this clone. The chain links TRBV18 to TRBJ1-5, with 8 positions matching TRBD1. V shed 2 bases and J 2 bases; nucleotides not matched to a gene: 8. This CDR3 region has 17 residues. CDR1 and CDR2 from the germline V gene are KGHSH and LQKENI. The CDR3 nucleotides read TGTGCCAGCTCACCAGTATCAGGGGGCCGGGGCAATCAGCCCCAGCATTTT. It is translated as CASSPVSGGRGNQPQHF.

V usage is TRBV5-1 and J usage is TRBJ2-5; TRBD1 might be the D (6 bases). CDR1 SGHRS and CDR2 YFSETQ come from the germline V gene. This CDR3 comprises 14 residues. Between the trimmed V and J ends, which lost 4 bases and 9 bases, there was a span of 19 bases. The CDR3 sequence: CASSPDFAKGAQYF. The DNA of the CDR3 is TGCGCCAGCAGCCCGGACTTCGCAAAGGGGGCCCAGTACTTC.

V gene TRBV7-9 combines with J gene TRBJ2-5; 7 nucleotides match TRBD1. CDR1 SEHNR and CDR2 FQNEAQ come from the germline V gene (reference sequence). This CDR3 spans 13 amino acids. V shed 5 bases, J shed 4 bases, and the junction held 4 bases outside the gene matches. The CDR3 nucleotides read TGTGCCAGCAGCACAGGGGTTCCAGAGACCCAGTACTTC. This codes for CASSTGVPETQYF.

The chain recombines TRBV5-3 with TRBJ1-2; TRBD1 matches at 9 bases. TRBV5-3 is recorded as an ORF, its role being uncertain. The CDR3 extends over 15 amino acids. The V and J ends lost 3 bases and 6 bases, in that order; junction bases with no gene match: 9. In DNA form, the CDR3 reads TGTGCCAGAAGCTCCAACAGGGGGCGCGGTGATGGCTACACCTTC. Translated: CARSSNRGRGDGYTF.

This chain links TRBV27 with TRBJ1-1; the D gene is possibly TRBD1 (5 bases). This CDR3 has 14 residues. From germline, CDR1 is MNHEY and CDR2 SMNVEV (reference sequence). V dropped 4 bases and J dropped 1 base, with 10 bases sitting between them. The CDR3 reads CASSSGLQNTEAFF. The CDR3 DNA reads as TGTGCCAGCAGTTCGGGACTACAGAACACTGAAGCTTTCTTT.

The chain couples TRBV30 to TRBJ2-1; 8 bases are a match to TRBD2. The CDR3 is 16 residues long. V dropped 5 bases and J dropped 8; count of bases not matched to a gene: 17. Germline V gene data show CDR1 as GTSNPN and CDR2 as SVGIG (reference sequence). CDR3: CAWARGVAGIVDEQFF. DNA for the CDR3: TGTGCCTGGGCCCGGGGGGTAGCGGGAATCGTCGATGAGCAGTTCTTC. Looking up the rest from reference TRBV30 and TRBJ2-1 gives the full variable domain: SQTIHQWPATLVQPVGSPLSLECTVEGTSNPNLYWYRQAAGRGLQLLFYSVGIGQISSEVPQNLSASRPQDRQFILSSKKLLLSDSGFYLCAWARGVAGIVDEQFFGPGTRLTVL.